The clone carrying this T cell receptor beta chain was recorded once. What it recognizes is unknown. The source of the sample is a study of early stage breast cancer tumors. Overall study: Of fewer than 20 invasive breast tumors, about twelve were hormone receptor-positive, HER2-negative. Findings and caveats of the study: Chain pairing and CD4, CD8 or FOXP3 expression were not captured.

Produced via immunoSEQ multiplex PCR; TCRdb's table is partial and in-frame only. The sample consists of tens of thousands of clones, 84% of them appearing once. V shed 2 bases and J 7 bases; nucleotides not matched to a gene: 2. Looked up from germline, CDR1 is KGHSH and CDR2 is LQKENI. The CDR3 covers 15 residues. This sequence was found in a person aged 45 to 59 with breast cancer. This chain links TRBV18 with TRBJ1-6; TRBD1 agrees at 10 bases. Sequenced material: blood. The CDR3 loop reads CASSPLGQGNSPLHF. CDR3 coding DNA: TGTGCCAGCTCACCATTGGGACAGGGGAATTCACCCCTCCACTTT.